This TCR beta chain was documented in a study of T cell changes during pregnancy in multiple sclerosis. Trimming took 5 bases from V and 2 from J, leaving 16 bases between them. The CDR3 runs 15 residues. Germline CDR1 reads MNHNS; CDR2 reads SASEGT. Assay used: immunoSEQ multiplex PCR; TCRdb lists only in-frame clones, some missing. The data hold approximately 94,000 clones, with approximately 92% observed a single time. The sequence was collected from a female donor with multiple sclerosis, enrolled in a pregnancy study. The starting material was peripheral blood, obtained after pregnancy. The chain recombines TRBV6-1 with TRBJ2-7, with no clear D. CDR3: CASSPLKRSPYEQYF. The CDR3 nucleotides read TGTGCCAGCAGTCCCCTCAAGAGAAGCCCCTACGAGCAGTACTTC.